This record looks at one T cell receptor (beta chain) sequence and its context. The data stem from a study of T-cell reconstitution after alpha-beta-depleted transplantation in children. Preparation of the TCRbeta library was carried out with unique molecular identifiers. One entry per CDR3 protein, called by TCRdb with MiXCR from the PCR reads. The sample includes roughly 590,000 distinct CDR3 sequences, around 16% seen only once; the top ten take 0.85% to 1.3%. Trimming pared 1 base from V and 7 bases from J, leaving 10 bases between. The CDR3 consists of 13 residues. Germline V gene data show CDR1 as MGHRA and CDR2 as YSYEKL.

The sample in question was PBMCs from the stem cell graft donor, obtained from the stem cell graft. The source is a human donor who donated a stem cell graft to a child with acute myeloid leukemia. The chain carries TRBV4-1 and TRBJ1-2; D remains unclear. CDR3 sequence (DNA): TGCGCCAGCAGCCAAGGGCCCTGGAGTGGCTACACCTTC. Translating gives CASSQGPWSGYTF.